The 21 T cell receptor beta chains presented below share a single source sample, sequenced in a study of blood T cell repertoires in COVID-19. The data were produced by immunoSEQ multiplex PCR, yet TCRdb's version contains in-frame clones alone and is incomplete. The table lists 80,000 to 100,000 clones, about three quarters of them singletons. Sequencing was performed on peripheral blood. The receptors come from a man aged 50-59 years who had recovered from COVID-19.

V gene TRBV6-1 combines with J gene TRBJ1-5; D remains unclear. Between the trimmed V and J ends, which lost 0 bases and 7 bases, there was a span of 7 bases. Germline lookup yields CDR1 MNHNS and CDR2 SASEGT. This CDR3 comprises 13 residues. The CDR3 DNA follows: TGTGCCAGCAGTGAAGCCCAGTTGCAGCCCCAGCATTTT. This codes for CASSEAQLQPQHF.

In this sample, this clone turned up once. The chain couples TRBV5-6 to TRBJ2-2; maybe TRBD1 (5 bases). Germline CDR1 SGHDT, CDR2 YYEEEE. V gave up 4 bases and J gave up 0 bases, with 13 bases separating them. The CDR3 spans 16 residues. The CDR3 loop is CASSLQAYSNTGELFF. The CDR3, as DNA: TGTGCCAGCAGCCTACAGGCCTACTCGAACACCGGGGAGCTGTTTTTT.

The chain is built from TRBV9 and TRBJ2-5; D perhaps matches TRBD2 (6 bases). Per the germline V gene, CDR1 is SGDLS and CDR2 is YYNGEE. There are 15 residues in the CDR3. The ends were cut back, 0 bases at V and 3 bases at J, with 12 bases in the middle. CDR3 in DNA: TGTGCCAGCAGCGTAGACGGGACTTCTAAAGAGACCCAGTACTTC. Translating it yields CASSVDGTSKETQYF.

CDR3 bases: TGTGCCAGCAGCACCCGGACTAGCGGGAGAGCATACTTC. Encoded protein: CASSTRTSGRAYF. The genes are TRBV7-2 and TRBJ2-7; TRBD2 matches 13 bases. Looked up from germline, CDR1 is SGHTA and CDR2 is FQGNSA. The CDR3 runs to 13 residues. After removal of 5 bases from V and 13 bases from J, the junction contained 8 bases not matched to a gene.

This chain links TRBV18 with TRBJ1-5; D is ambiguous. Germline V gene data show CDR1 as KGHSH and CDR2 as LQKENI. The ends were cut back, 6 bases at V and 3 bases at J, with 18 bases in the middle. CDR3 length equals 16 residues. CDR3 sequence: CASSPGSGVLNQPQHF. The CDR3, as DNA: TGTGCCAGCTCCCCCGGGTCCGGGGTTCTCAATCAGCCCCAGCATTTT.

CDR3 DNA: TGTGCCTGGAGCGGAGGGGGCAATCAGCCCCAGCATTTT. Translation gives CAWSGGGNQPQHF. The chain carries TRBV30 and TRBJ1-5, with a tentative D call TRBD1 (5 bases). The CDR3 runs 13 residues. CDR1 GTSNPN and CDR2 SVGIG come from the germline V gene (reference sequence). V was shortened by 3 bases and J by 2 bases, with 8 bases between the two germline ends.

J is TRBJ2-7 and V is TRBV11-2; TRBD2 agrees at 8 bases. The CDR3 runs 16 residues. Trimming removed 4 bases from V and 2 bases from J; junction bases left unmatched: 10. Germline loops: CDR1 SGHAT, CDR2 FQNNGV. The CDR3 DNA follows: TGTGCCAGCAGCTGGGGGGCGGGGGGCCCCGCCTACGAGCAGTACTTC. This encodes CASSWGAGGPAYEQYF.

The J gene is TRBJ1-6, the V gene TRBV3-1 (or the pseudogene TRBV3-2), with D perhaps TRBD1 (5 bases). CDR1 is LGHDT and CDR2 is YNNKEL in the germline V gene (reference sequence). Trimming cost V 2 bases and J 9 bases, with 11 bases left between them. The CDR3 totals 14 residues. The CDR3 sequence is CASSQWGVGSPLHF. The CDR3 nucleotides read TGTGCCAGCAGCCAATGGGGGGTGGGTTCACCCCTCCACTTT.

The CDR3 DNA follows: TGTGCCAGCAGCGTACAGGACTCACACACCGGGGAGCTGTTTTTT. Protein sequence: CASSVQDSHTGELFF. The chain recombines TRBV9 with TRBJ2-2; TRBD2 is a possible D gene (5 bases). The length of the CDR3 is 15 residues. V gave up 1 base and J gave up 3 bases, with 10 bases separating them. Germline lookup yields CDR1 SGDLS and CDR2 YYNGEE.

The sample holds one count of this clone. The chain uses TRBV7-6 and TRBJ2-2; maybe TRBD2 (6 bases). CDR1 is SGHVS, CDR2 FNYEAQ, per germline. The CDR3 length is 16 residues. Trimming took off 0 bases at V and 0 bases at J, with 8 bases between the two ends. The CDR3 protein is CASSLALAPNTGELFF. CDR3 sequence (DNA): TGTGCCAGCAGCTTAGCTCTAGCGCCGAACACCGGGGAGCTGTTTTTT.

This chain joins TRBV27 and TRBJ2-1; TRBD2 matches at 11 bases. Germline trimming cut 5 bases from V and 5 bases from J; bases unmatched to any gene: 8. Germline values: CDR1 MNHEY, CDR2 SMNVEV (reference sequence). The CDR3 is made up of 16 amino acids. The CDR3 DNA sequence: TGTGCCAGCAGTCTAGGACTAGCGGGTATTGACAATGAGCAGTTCTTC. Amino acids: CASSLGLAGIDNEQFF.

This rearrangement joins TRBV2 to TRBJ1-1, with D possibly TRBD1 on 5 matching bases. The CDR3 covers 15 residues. CDR1 and CDR2 (germline): SNHLY, FYNNEI. V was shortened by 5 bases and J by 5 bases, with 18 bases between the two germline ends. As DNA, the CDR3 is TGTGCCAGCAGTAAAAAAGGAGGGGAGGGGACTGAAGCTTTCTTT. Translated: CASSKKGGEGTEAFF. Variable domain in full (rest from reference TRBV2 and TRBJ1-1): EPEVTQTPSHQVTQMGQEVILRCVPISNHLYFYWYRQILGQKVEFLVSFYNNEISEKSEIFDDQFSVERPDGSNFTLKIRSTKLEDSAMYFCASSKKGGEGTEAFFGQGTRLTVV.

The V gene is TRBV5-1, the J gene TRBJ2-2; tentative D call: TRBD2 (6 bases). The CDR3 covers 15 residues. Germline V gene sequence: CDR1 SGHRS, CDR2 YFSETQ. V was shortened by 7 bases and J by 1 base, with 14 bases between the two germline ends. The CDR3 nucleotides are TGCGCCAGCCGTAAACTAGCCTTGAACACCGGGGAGCTGTTTTTT. It codes for CASRKLALNTGELFF.

This clone was recorded once. The CDR3 is CASSLVGSSGNTIYF. The CDR3 bases are TGTGCCAGCAGCTTAGTGGGGAGCTCTGGAAACACCATATATTTT. The gene calls are TRBV7-2 and TRBJ1-3; D remains unclear. CDR3 length: 15 residues. V was shortened by 1 base and J by 0 bases, with 7 bases between the two germline ends. Looked up from germline, CDR1 is SGHTA and CDR2 is FQGNSA.

The table lists this clone with a few counts. Compared with germline, one end of the junction differs, possibly owing to a read error. The chain combines TRBV5-1 with TRBJ2-7, with unresolved D. Germline V gives CDR1 SGHRS, CDR2 YFSETQ. The CDR3 length is 15 residues. The CDR3 spells CASRLEYGSSYEQYF. The CDR3 DNA reads as TGCGCCAGCAGATTGGAATACGGTAGCTCCTACGAGCAGTACTTC.

The chain employs TRBV9 and TRBJ2-3; 13 bases agree with TRBD2. Trimming at V came to 4 bases and at J to 5 bases, leaving 7 bases not matched to a gene. Germline lookup yields CDR1 SGDLS and CDR2 YYNGEE. The CDR3 runs 16 residues. In nucleotides, the CDR3 is TGTGCCAGCAGCCCCTGGACTAGCGGGAGCGGAGATACGCAGTATTTT. This sequence encodes CASSPWTSGSGDTQYF.

The chain employs TRBV6-1 and TRBJ1-5; 7 bases map to TRBD1. The CDR3 contains 16 residues. The V segment lost 2 bases and the J segment 2 bases; nucleotides outside the gene matches: 6. Looked up from germline, CDR1 is MNHNS and CDR2 is SASEGT. The CDR3, as DNA: TGTGCCAGCAGTGAATATAGCGACAGGGGCAATCAGCCCCAGCATTTT. It codes for CASSEYSDRGNQPQHF.

The CDR3: CASSILVDSYEQYF. The CDR3 coding sequence is TGTGCCAGTAGTATCCTCGTAGACTCCTACGAGCAGTACTTC. The genes are TRBV19 and TRBJ2-7; no firm D call. Per germline, CDR1 LNHDA and CDR2 SQIVND (reference sequence). This CDR3 comprises 14 residues. The V gene lost 3 bases and the J gene lost 0 bases, with 9 bases spanning the gap.

The chain is built from TRBV9 and TRBJ2-3; D is perhaps TRBD2 (5 bases). The CDR3 runs 12 residues. In germline, CDR1 is SGDLS, CDR2 YYNGEE. Deletions cut 3 bases from V and 10 bases from J, with 12 bases between. The chain's CDR3 is CASSGGIEAQYF. CDR3 sequence (DNA): TGTGCCAGCAGCGGAGGGATTGAGGCGCAGTATTTT. The variable domain in full, completed from reference TRBV9 and TRBJ2-3, reads DSGVTQTPKHLITATGQRVTLRCSPRSGDLSVYWYQQSLDQGLQFLIQYYNGEERAKGNILERFSAQQFPDLHSELNLSSLELGDSALYFCASSGGIEAQYFGPGTRLTVL.

The genes are TRBV28 and TRBJ1-6; D is uncertain. Deletions cut 1 base from V and 4 bases from J, with 8 bases between. Germline CDR1 reads MDHEN; CDR2 reads SYDVKM. The CDR3 extends over 15 amino acids. CDR3 nucleotide sequence: TGTGCCAGCAGTTTATCGTTTAGTTATAATTCACCCCTCCACTTT. It codes for CASSLSFSYNSPLHF. Filled out from reference TRBV28 and TRBJ1-6, the complete variable domain reads DVKVTQSSRYLVKRTGEKVFLECVQDMDHENMFWYRQDPGLGLRLIYFSYDVKMKEKGDIPEGYSVSREKKERFSLILESASTNQTSMYLCASSLSFSYNSPLHFGNGTRLTVT.

This clone was seen only once. The V and J genes are TRBV3-1 (or the pseudogene TRBV3-2) and TRBJ1-2; tentatively, D is TRBD1 (5 bases). CDR3 size: 13 residues. Trimming left V 3 bases short and J 6 bases short, with 11 bases between. CDR1 and CDR2 from the germline V gene are LGHDT and YNNKEL (reference sequence). CDR3 sequence (DNA): TGTGCCAGCAGCCATGGAGGGGTCGATGGCTACACCTTC. Amino acids: CASSHGGVDGYTF.